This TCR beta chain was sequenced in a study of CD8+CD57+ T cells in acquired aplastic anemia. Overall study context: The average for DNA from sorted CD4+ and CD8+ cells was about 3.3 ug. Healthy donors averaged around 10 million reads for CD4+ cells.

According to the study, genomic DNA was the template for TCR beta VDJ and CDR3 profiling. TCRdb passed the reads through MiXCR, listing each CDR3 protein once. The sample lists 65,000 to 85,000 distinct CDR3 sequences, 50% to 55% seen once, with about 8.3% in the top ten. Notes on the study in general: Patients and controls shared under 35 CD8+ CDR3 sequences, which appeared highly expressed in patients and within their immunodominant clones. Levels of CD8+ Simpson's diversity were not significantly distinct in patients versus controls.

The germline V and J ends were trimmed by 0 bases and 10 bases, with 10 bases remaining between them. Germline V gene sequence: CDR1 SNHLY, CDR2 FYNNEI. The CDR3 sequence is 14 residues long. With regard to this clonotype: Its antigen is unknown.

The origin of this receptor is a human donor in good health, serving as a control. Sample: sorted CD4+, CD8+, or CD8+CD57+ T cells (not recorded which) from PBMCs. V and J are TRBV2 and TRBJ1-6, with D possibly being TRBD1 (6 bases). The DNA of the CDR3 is TGTGCCAGCAGTGAAGCTCCGACAGGCTCACCCCTCCACTTT. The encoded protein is CASSEAPTGSPLHF.